Presented here are 23 T cell receptor beta chains from one specimen sequenced in a study of OX40 agonist ivuxolimab in advanced cancers. Assay: immunoSEQ multiplex PCR; the TCRdb copy retains only in-frame clones and omits some. The data hold more than 65,000 clones, with around 85% observed a single time. The sequenced sample was CD4+ or CD8+ T cells sorted from blood, obtained in a trial of the OX40 agonist ivuxolimab. The receptor source for this set is an adult with an advanced solid tumor such as melanoma, head and neck, liver or kidney cancer.

The chain is built from TRBV6-1 and TRBJ2-2, with 9 bases matching TRBD1. Germline V gene lookup returns CDR1 MNHNS and CDR2 SASEGT. This CDR3 contains 16 residues. V was clipped by 4 bases and J by 0 bases; unmatched bases: 3. The CDR3 reads CASSAGTGTNTGELFF. The CDR3 DNA reads as TGTGCCAGCAGTGCTGGGACAGGGACGAACACCGGGGAGCTGTTTTTT.

This chain links TRBV4-2 with TRBJ2-3; TRBD1 is a possible D gene (5 bases). The V gene's germline CDR1 is LGHNA and CDR2 YNFKEQ. This CDR3 contains 15 residues. The V and J ends lost 5 bases and 2 bases respectively, with 14 bases between them. CDR3 region: CASSTTDKYTDTQYF. In DNA form, the CDR3 reads TGTGCCAGCAGCACCACGGACAAATACACAGATACGCAGTATTTT.

The chain employs TRBV6-5 and TRBJ2-7; 9 nucleotides agree with TRBD1. CDR1 is MNHEY and CDR2 is SVGAGI in the germline V gene. Losses at the gene ends were 6 bases for V and 4 bases for J; bases not matched to a gene: 7. There are 14 residues in the CDR3. The CDR3 sequence: CASRQGAGLYEQYV. In DNA, the CDR3 is TGTGCCAGCAGACAGGGGGCGGGTTTGTACGAGCAGTACGTC.

This clone was counted between two and nine times. V usage is TRBV10-1 and J usage is TRBJ1-5; D is unclear. Trimming stripped 6 bases from V and 5 bases from J, with 5 bases between. CDR1 is WNHNN and CDR2 is SYGVQD in the germline V gene (reference sequence). The CDR3 runs to 11 residues. For the CDR3, the DNA is TGCGCCAGCAGACCACATCAGCCCCAGCATTTT. Amino acid sequence: CASRPHQPQHF.

The genes are TRBV7-2 and TRBJ1-5; 7 positions agree with TRBD1. V dropped 5 bases and J dropped 6; count of bases not matched to a gene: 10. The CDR3 sequence is 15 residues long. Germline CDR1 reads SGHTA; CDR2 reads FQGNSA. CDR3 protein: CASSLQAGGVQPQHF. The CDR3 DNA is TGTGCCAGCAGCCTACAGGCAGGGGGAGTTCAGCCCCAGCATTTT.

This chain links TRBV30 with TRBJ2-7; TRBD2 might be the D (6 bases). The length of the CDR3 is 13 residues. Trimming removed 5 bases from V and 4 bases from J, with 15 bases in between. Germline V CDR1 and CDR2: GTSNPN, SVGIG (reference sequence). Here the CDR3 reads CAWDHGGAYEQYF. The CDR3 region has the DNA TGTGCCTGGGACCACGGAGGGGCTTACGAGCAGTACTTC.

The chain couples TRBV19 to TRBJ2-3, with unresolved D. CDR1 and CDR2 (germline): LNHDA, SQIVND (reference sequence). V was cut by 9 bases and J by 4 bases, with 14 bases left in between. CDR3 length: 13 residues. CDR3 sequence reads: CASGVPAPDTQYF. The DNA of the CDR3 is TGTGCCAGCGGCGTCCCGGCCCCAGATACGCAGTATTTT.

CDR3 residues: CASSLSSLSGANVLTF. DNA of the CDR3: TGTGCCAGCAGTTTATCGTCCCTCTCTGGGGCCAACGTCCTGACTTTC. The chain recombines TRBV27 with TRBJ2-6; D ambiguous. The germline V gene has CDR1 MNHEY and CDR2 SMNVEV (reference sequence). V dropped 0 bases and J dropped 0 bases, with 6 bases sitting between them. This CDR3 contains 16 residues.

This clone was seen a handful of times. This sequence joins TRBV13 and TRBJ1-5; no clear D gene. The germline V and J ends were trimmed by 0 bases and 6 bases, with 6 bases remaining between them. CDR3 size: 13 residues. Germline V gene data show CDR1 as PRHDT and CDR2 as FYEKMQ (reference sequence). CDR3 loop: CASSLGDGQPQHF. The CDR3 DNA reads as TGTGCCAGCAGCTTAGGGGATGGTCAGCCCCAGCATTTT. The entire variable domain, with the rest obtained from reference TRBV13 and TRBJ1-5, is as follows: AAGVIQSPRHLIKEKRETATLKCYPIPRHDTVYWYQQGPGQDPQFLISFYEKMQSDKGSIPDRFSAQQFSDYHSELNMSSLELGDSALYFCASSLGDGQPQHFGDGTRLSIL.

The V call is TRBV6-1, the J call TRBJ2-4; possibly TRBD1 for D (6 bases). The length of the CDR3 is 13 residues. Trimming took off 10 bases at V and 6 bases at J, with 16 bases between the two ends. CDR1 MNHNS and CDR2 SASEGT come from the germline V gene. CDR3 sequence reads: CATQPGHPNIQYF. In nucleotides, the CDR3 is TGTGCCACGCAGCCGGGACACCCAAACATTCAGTACTTC.

This clone was seen a handful of times. This CDR3 reads CASSQDVQDYGYTF. The CDR3 DNA reads as TGTGCCAGCAGCCAAGATGTCCAGGACTATGGCTACACCTTC. The V call is TRBV4-2, the J call TRBJ1-2, with D uncertain. Germline CDR1 LGHNA, CDR2 YNFKEQ. CDR3 length equals 14 residues. The V end was cut by 0 bases, the J end by 3 bases, with 8 bases between.

This rearrangement joins TRBV28 to TRBJ1-1; D may be TRBD1 (5 bases). The CDR3 spans 11 residues. Looked up from germline, CDR1 is MDHEN and CDR2 is SYDVKM. V lost 6 bases and J 11 bases, leaving 13 bases between the germline ends. CDR3 residues: CASSLGPGAFF. DNA of the CDR3: TGTGCCAGCAGCCTGGGACCAGGGGCTTTCTTT.

The J gene is TRBJ1-6, the V gene TRBV11-2, with D uncertain. V shed 0 bases and J shed 10 bases, with 7 bases lying between them. The CDR3 extends over 13 amino acids. Germline CDR1 and CDR2: SGHAT and FQNNGV. The CDR3 DNA reads TGTGCCAGCAGCTTAGAAATGAGCTCACCCCTCCACTTT. This translates into CASSLEMSSPLHF. Using reference TRBV11-2 and TRBJ1-6 for the parts outside the CDR3, the full variable domain is EAGVAQSPRYKIIEKRQSVAFWCNPISGHATLYWYQQILGQGPKLLIQFQNNGVVDDSQLPKDRFSAERLKGVDSTLKIQPAKLEDSAVYLCASSLEMSSPLHFGNGTRLTVT.

The V and J genes are TRBV6-5 and TRBJ1-4; the match to TRBD1 covers 8 bases. Germline V gene data show CDR1 as MNHEY and CDR2 as SVGAGI. The V segment lost 5 bases and the J segment 8 bases; nucleotides outside the gene matches: 7. CDR3 length: 14 amino acids. The CDR3 DNA follows: TGTGCCAGCAGTCCAGGGGGCGCACGAGAAAAACTGTTTTTT. Its protein is CASSPGGAREKLFF.

V is TRBV27 and J is TRBJ2-5, with no clear D. The length of the CDR3 is 15 residues. V lost 5 bases and J lost 1, with 14 bases in between. Germline lookup yields CDR1 MNHEY and CDR2 SMNVEV (reference sequence). CDR3 sequence reads: CASSPSAGAQETQYF. CDR3 coding DNA: TGTGCCAGCAGTCCCTCGGCCGGAGCCCAAGAGACCCAGTACTTC.

V usage is TRBV10-3 and J usage is TRBJ2-3; 9 bases are a match to TRBD2. The J segment lost 4 bases and the V segment lost 11 bases, leaving 10 bases of the junction unmatched. Looked up from germline, CDR1 is ENHRY and CDR2 is SYGVKD. CDR3 length: 14 amino acids. The DNA of the CDR3 is TGTGCCTCGCGGGGGGGCGGGGAGTCAGATACGCAGTATTTT. Residues: CASRGGGESDTQYF.

The V and J genes are TRBV28 and TRBJ1-2, with TRBD1 identical over 7 bases. Germline lookup yields CDR1 MDHEN and CDR2 SYDVKM. J gave up 7 bases and V 2 bases, and 7 bases lay outside the gene matches. There are 14 residues in the CDR3. CDR3 sequence (DNA): TGTGCCAGCAGTTTAGGGGCAGGGGGGATTGGCTACACCTTC. Protein product: CASSLGAGGIGYTF.

CDR3 bases: TGTGCCAGCAGCTTAGGGGACAGGGGTAGCTATGGCTACACCTTC. Translated, it gives CASSLGDRGSYGYTF. The V call is TRBV13, the J call TRBJ1-2; 9 bases map to TRBD1. The CDR3 consists of 15 residues. CDR1 PRHDT and CDR2 FYEKMQ come from the germline V gene (reference sequence). The J segment lost 4 bases and the V segment lost 0 bases, leaving 3 bases of the junction unmatched.

The chain couples TRBV5-1 to TRBJ2-5; D remains ambiguous. V was shortened by 1 base and J by 2 bases, with 9 bases between the two germline ends. CDR1 and CDR2 from the germline V gene are SGHRS and YFSETQ. The CDR3 loop spans 14 amino acids. This chain's CDR3 is CASSLIGKQETQYF. The CDR3 DNA reads TGCGCCAGCAGCTTGATAGGTAAACAAGAGACCCAGTACTTC.

This clone was picked up a small number of times. V usage is TRBV11-2 and J usage is TRBJ2-1; D remains ambiguous. The CDR3 has 12 residues. Germline lookup yields CDR1 SGHAT and CDR2 FQNNGV. The ends were cut back, 0 bases at V and 10 bases at J, with 7 bases in the middle. In DNA, the CDR3 is TGTGCCAGCAGCTTAGATCTCGTGGAGCAGTTCTTC. Translated: CASSLDLVEQFF.

The DNA for the CDR3 is TGTGCCAGCAGTTCGGCACAGGGGGCGATTTGGGCTTTCTTT. This gives the protein CASSSAQGAIWAFF. J is TRBJ1-1 and V is TRBV28; 9 bases align to TRBD1. This CDR3 is 14 amino acids long. V shed 4 bases and J 11 bases; nucleotides not matched to a gene: 11. The germline gives CDR1 MDHEN, CDR2 SYDVKM. Complete variable domain (other parts from reference TRBV28 and TRBJ1-1): DVKVTQSSRYLVKRTGEKVFLECVQDMDHENMFWYRQDPGLGLRLIYFSYDVKMKEKGDIPEGYSVSREKKERFSLILESASTNQTSMYLCASSSAQGAIWAFFGQGTRLTVV.

The CDR3 region has the DNA TGTGCCAGCAGCGTAGAAGGTGGAAGGGGAGGAAGGGAGACCCAGTACTTC. It translates to CASSVEGGRGGRETQYF. The V and J genes are TRBV9 and TRBJ2-5; possibly TRBD2 for D (6 bases). V was pared by 0 bases and J by 5 bases, with 20 bases between. CDR1 and CDR2 from the germline V gene are SGDLS and YYNGEE. CDR3 length: 17 amino acids.

The V and J genes are TRBV14 and TRBJ1-3; 7 nucleotides align to TRBD1. This CDR3 has 16 amino acids. With 1 base clipped from V and 0 bases from J, the junction kept 3 bases outside the gene matches. Per germline, CDR1 SGHDN and CDR2 FVKESK. In nucleotides, the CDR3 is TGTGCCAGCAGCCAAGTAGGACAGGCCTCTGGAAACACCATATATTTT. Translated, it gives CASSQVGQASGNTIYF.